This entry lists 14 T cell receptor beta chains sequenced from one sample in a study of post-analysis software for immune sequencing data. Study observations and caveats: Patients used five TRBV segments, including TRBV5-6, TRBV5-1 and TRBV20-1, more often than controls.

The TCR beta cDNA libraries carried unique molecular identifiers. TCRdb redid the calling of the PCR reads with MiXCR, one entry per CDR3 protein. The sample includes approximately 730,000 distinct CDR3 sequences, approximately 44% of them seen just once. Antigens of these TCRs are unknown. Sequencing used blood. All receptors come from a girl aged 10 to 17 with multiple sclerosis.

The gene calls are TRBV7-9 and TRBJ1-1; TRBD1 aligns across 10 bases. The length of the CDR3 is 15 residues. The germline gives CDR1 SEHNR, CDR2 FQNEAQ (reference sequence). The J segment lost 2 bases and the V segment lost 5 bases, leaving 5 bases of the junction unmatched. The CDR3 coding sequence is TGTGCCAGCAGCCCACGGGACAGGGGCAACACTGAAGCTTTCTTT. Amino acid sequence: CASSPRDRGNTEAFF.

The chain has TRBV11-2 and TRBJ2-1, with TRBD2 matching 7 bases. Per the germline V gene, CDR1 is SGHAT and CDR2 is FQNNGV. J gave up 4 bases and V 5 bases, and 14 bases lay outside the gene matches. The CDR3 length is 17 residues. The DNA for the CDR3 is TGTGCCAGCAGCACAATAGTGGGAGGGCCGTGGTACAATGAGCAGTTCTTC. Protein product: CASSTIVGGPWYNEQFF.

This chain links TRBV15 with TRBJ2-3, with 7 nucleotides matching TRBD1. With 3 bases clipped from V and 4 bases from J, the junction kept 7 bases outside the gene matches. This CDR3 comprises 15 residues. Germline V gene lookup returns CDR1 LNHNV and CDR2 YYDKDF (reference sequence). This CDR3 reads CATSSNDRVPDTQYF. The CDR3 DNA reads TGTGCCACCAGCAGTAACGACAGGGTCCCAGATACGCAGTATTTT.

This clonotype was detected a few times. A much larger clone differs by one base, so this may be a read error. The V gene is TRBV5-6, the J gene TRBJ1-2; 7 bases map to TRBD1. The CDR3 is made up of 14 amino acids. V dropped 5 bases and J dropped 2; count of bases not matched to a gene: 6. Germline V CDR1 and CDR2: SGHDT, YYEEEE. The DNA for the CDR3 is TGTGCCAGCAGGCAACAGGGGACGAACTATGGCTACACCTTC. This codes for CASRQQGTNYGYTF.

The CDR3 sequence is CASSSRAGGPGDTQYF. CDR3 sequence (DNA): TGTGCCAGCAGCTCTCGAGCGGGAGGGCCCGGAGATACGCAGTATTTT. The V call is TRBV5-6, the J call TRBJ2-3; 10 nucleotides agree with TRBD2. The CDR3 runs to 16 residues. The V segment lost 3 bases and the J segment 5 bases; nucleotides outside the gene matches: 9. CDR1 is SGHDT and CDR2 is YYEEEE in the germline V gene.

This clonotype was counted a few times. This rearrangement joins TRBV29-1 to TRBJ2-7; 8 bases fit TRBD1. CDR3 length: 14 amino acids. From germline, CDR1 is SQVTM and CDR2 ANQGSEA. The junction had 5 bases not matched to a gene; V was cut back by 3 bases and J by 1 base. This chain's CDR3 is CSVEVGQGSYEQYF. CDR3 DNA: TGCAGCGTTGAGGTAGGACAGGGTTCCTACGAGCAGTACTTC.

In this sample, this clonotype turned up a few times. The chain links TRBV7-2 to TRBJ2-5, with a possible D match to TRBD1 (6 bases). The germline CDR1 and CDR2 sequences are SGHTA and FQGNSA. Trimming removed 6 bases at V and 4 bases at J, with 12 bases between. This CDR3 is built from 13 residues. DNA of the CDR3: TGTGCCAGCAGGCCACAGGGTAGAGAGACCCAGTACTTC. Residues: CASRPQGRETQYF.

V and J are TRBV5-1 and TRBJ2-7; tentatively, D is TRBD1 (6 bases). Germline values: CDR1 SGHRS, CDR2 YFSETQ. V was pared by 4 bases and J by 0 bases, with 11 bases between. The CDR3 length is 14 residues. The CDR3 reads CASSHWDNSYEQYF. The DNA for the CDR3 is TGCGCCAGCAGCCATTGGGACAACTCCTACGAGCAGTACTTC.

V and J are TRBV21-1 and TRBJ2-5; TRBD2 is taken as the D call from the table, unchecked against the DNA. The DNA end favors TRBJ2-7, so the J call may be wrong. TRBV21-1 is reported as a pseudogene. This CDR3 is 17 amino acids long. The CDR3 coding sequence is TGTGCCAGCAGCAATCGGTCGGGAGGGCCCCCGGGATACGAGCAGTACTTC. This sequence encodes CASSNRSGGPPGYEQYF.

CDR3 in DNA: TGTGCCAGCAGCCAAGGGCGGATAGCGGAAGCTTTCTTT. It specifies CASSQGRIAEAFF. The rearrangement uses TRBV14 and TRBJ1-1; D is unresolved. Germline loops: CDR1 SGHDN, CDR2 FVKESK. CDR3 size: 13 residues. The V end lost 1 base, the J end lost 8 bases, and 11 bases lay between the germline ends.

A remark on this clonotype: A read error is possible here, since a much larger clone lies one base away. The genes are TRBV15 and TRBJ1-2; no clear D. The CDR3 is 15 amino acids. Germline CDR1 reads LNHNV; CDR2 reads YYDKDF (reference sequence). In DNA, the CDR3 is TGTGCCGCCAGCAGAGATCCGGGAATAAACTATGGCTACACCTTC. This codes for CAASRDPGINYGYTF. The complete variable domain, with remaining parts taken from reference TRBV15 and TRBJ1-2, reads DAMVIQNPRYQVTQFGKPVTLSCSQTLNHNVMYWYQQKSSQAPKLLFHYYDKDFNNEADTPDNFQSRRPNTSFCFLDIRSPGLGDTAMYLCAASRDPGINYGYTFGSGTRLTVV.

The J gene is TRBJ1-6, the V gene TRBV25-1, with 7 bases fitting TRBD1. CDR3 length: 17 amino acids. Germline V gives CDR1 MGHDK, CDR2 SYGVNS. With 4 bases clipped from V and 5 bases from J, the junction kept 11 bases outside the gene matches. The CDR3 loop reads CASSAISGTAHNSPLHF. For the CDR3, the DNA is TGTGCCAGCAGTGCAATTTCCGGGACAGCTCATAATTCACCCCTCCACTTT.

The genes are TRBV6-5 and TRBJ2-7, with a weak D call TRBD2 (7 bases). The CDR3 has 16 residues. Germline V gene data show CDR1 as MNHEY and CDR2 as SVGAGI. The V end was cut by 2 bases, the J end by 2 bases, with 16 bases between. The CDR3 region has the DNA TGTGCCAGCAGTTACGTCCGGGGGGCGCAAGCCTACGAGCAGTACTTC. It encodes CASSYVRGAQAYEQYF.

The table lists this clonotype with a count of one. The chain combines TRBV20-1 with TRBJ2-5; 10 bases map to TRBD2. With V trimmed by 7 bases and J by 11 bases, 16 bases remained unmatched. CDR1 DFQATT and CDR2 SNEGSKA come from the germline V gene (reference sequence). The CDR3 is made up of 14 amino acids. The CDR3 nucleotides are TGCAGTGTTATAAAAGCGGGAGGGCCTCAAGAGCAGTACTTC. It specifies CSVIKAGGPQEQYF.